This paragraph covers one TCR beta chain sequence. The target antigen is unknown. The data derive from a study of CD8 T cells in ankylosing spondylitis. Study-level findings and limits: Ankylosing spondylitis blood appeared to be characterized by a TCR beta motif of several highly homologous variants. Earlier studies detected some motif variants in reactive arthritis synovial fluid and blood. Matched ankylosing spondylitis synovial fluid reportedly showed significant enrichment of disease-linked clones.

V shed 4 bases and J shed 3 bases, with 3 bases lying between them. This CDR3 spans 11 amino acids. Looked up from germline, CDR1 is LNHNV and CDR2 is YYDKDF (reference sequence). MiXCR was run by TCRdb on the 5' RACE reads, yielding one entry per CDR3 protein. The table includes 220,000 or so distinct CDR3 sequences, roughly a tenth detected once. The sequence was obtained from a male donor with ankylosing spondylitis or in good health (not recorded which). The chain recombines TRBV15 with TRBJ2-5; no reliable D call. Specimen: blood, either unsorted or a sorted T cell fraction (not recorded which). DNA for the CDR3: TGTGCCACCAGCATAGAAGAGACCCAGTACTTC. Its protein is CATSIEETQYF.